This entry is about one T cell receptor (beta chain). No antigen is known for it. Time point specified: persistent/refractory GD, antithyroid drugs over 5 years with positive TRAb. With RNA extracted from PBMCs as input, the TCR library was made. Investigators report Graves' disease was diagnosed under American Thyroid Association guidelines. The authors drew about 9 milliliters of peripheral blood into EDTA tubes. The sample belongs to a study of regulatory T cells in long-lasting Graves disease. Both iRepertoire HTBI primers and Arm-PCR of CDR3 regions were used to build the TCR beta libraries. TCRdb re-called the multiplex PCR reads through MiXCR, storing one row per CDR3 protein. This sample yields some 280,000 distinct CDR3 sequences, of which approximately 20% are seen a single time; about 61% belongs to the top ten. This CDR3 comprises 14 residues. CDR1 and CDR2 (germline): LGHNA, YSLEER. Deletions cut 8 bases from V and 1 base from J, with 15 bases between.

Study-wide results and caveats: Persistent Graves' patients showed less TCR diversity than newly diagnosed patients showed. With persistent disease, TRBV28, TRBJ1-2 and TRBJ2-5 were the favored segments.

Here the sequenced sample was peripheral blood mononuclear cells (PBMCs), taken when the disease was refractory, from a patient treated with antithyroid drugs. The chain couples TRBV4-3 to TRBJ2-7; D assignment may be TRBD1 or TRBD2 (6 bases each). The TCR comes from a female donor with Graves disease. CDR3 coding DNA: TGCGCCAGCCCGGGGGCTAGTTCATCCTACGAGCAGTACTTC. It yields the protein CASPGASSSYEQYF.